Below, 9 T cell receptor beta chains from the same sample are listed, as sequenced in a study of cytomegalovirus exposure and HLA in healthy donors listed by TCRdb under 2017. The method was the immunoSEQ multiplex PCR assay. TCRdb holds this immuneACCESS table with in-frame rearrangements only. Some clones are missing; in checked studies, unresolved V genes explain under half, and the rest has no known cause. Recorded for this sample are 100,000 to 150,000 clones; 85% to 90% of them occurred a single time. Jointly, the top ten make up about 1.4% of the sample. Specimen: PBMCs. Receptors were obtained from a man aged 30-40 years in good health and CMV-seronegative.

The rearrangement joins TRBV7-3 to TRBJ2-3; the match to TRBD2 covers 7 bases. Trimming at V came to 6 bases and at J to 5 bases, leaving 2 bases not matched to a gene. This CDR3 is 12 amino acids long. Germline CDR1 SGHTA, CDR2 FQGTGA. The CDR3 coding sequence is TGTGCCAGCAGTCCGGGGGGAGATACGCAGTATTTT. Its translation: CASSPGGDTQYF.

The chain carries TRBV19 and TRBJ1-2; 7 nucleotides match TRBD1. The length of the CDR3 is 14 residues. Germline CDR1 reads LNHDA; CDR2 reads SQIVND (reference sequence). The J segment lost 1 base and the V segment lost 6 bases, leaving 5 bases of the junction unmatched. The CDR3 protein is CASRMDRLNYGYTF. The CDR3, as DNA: TGTGCCAGTAGAATGGACAGGCTTAACTATGGCTACACCTTC.

The DNA of the CDR3 is TGTGCTAGTGGTTTGGTACTGGGCAAGAACACTGAAGCTTTCTTT. This translates into CASGLVLGKNTEAFF. V usage is TRBV12-5 and J usage is TRBJ1-1; no clear D. The germline V gene has CDR1 LGHNT and CDR2 FRNRAP. Trimming shortened V by 0 bases and J by 1 base, and 9 bases separated the two germline ends. The length of the CDR3 is 15 residues.

The CDR3 DNA is TGCGCCAGCAGCTTACTAGCGGGAGGGACCGACCCTGAGTTCTTC. Encoded protein: CASSLLAGGTDPEFF. The V gene is TRBV5-1, the J gene TRBJ2-1; TRBD2 aligns across 13 bases. V lost 2 bases to trimming and J lost 14 bases; unmatched junction nucleotides: 10. The CDR3 contains 15 residues. Per germline, CDR1 SGHRS and CDR2 YFSETQ. The whole variable domain, filled in from reference TRBV5-1 and TRBJ2-1, reads KAGVTQTPRYLIKTRGQQVTLSCSPISGHRSVSWYQQTPGQGLQFLFEYFSETQRNKGNFPGRFSGRQFSNSRSEMNVSTLELGDSALYLCASSLLAGGTDPEFFGPGTRLTVL.

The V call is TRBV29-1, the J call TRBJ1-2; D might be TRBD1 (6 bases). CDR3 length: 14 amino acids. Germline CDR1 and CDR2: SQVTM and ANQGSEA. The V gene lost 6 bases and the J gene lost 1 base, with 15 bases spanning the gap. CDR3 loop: CSVGGQRDNYGYTF. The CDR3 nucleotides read TGCAGCGTAGGTGGACAGAGAGATAACTATGGCTACACCTTC.

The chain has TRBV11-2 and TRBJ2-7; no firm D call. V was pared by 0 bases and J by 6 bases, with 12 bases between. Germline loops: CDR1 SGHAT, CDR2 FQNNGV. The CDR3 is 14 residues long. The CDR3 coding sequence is TGTGCCAGCAGCTTAGATCAGATGGTGTTCGAGCAGTACTTC. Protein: CASSLDQMVFEQYF.

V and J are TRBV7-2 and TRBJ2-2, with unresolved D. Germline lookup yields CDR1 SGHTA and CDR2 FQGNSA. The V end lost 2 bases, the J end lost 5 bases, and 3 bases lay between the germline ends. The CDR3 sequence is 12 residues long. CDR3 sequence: CASSLLTGELFF. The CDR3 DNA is TGTGCCAGCAGCTTATTAACCGGGGAGCTGTTTTTT.

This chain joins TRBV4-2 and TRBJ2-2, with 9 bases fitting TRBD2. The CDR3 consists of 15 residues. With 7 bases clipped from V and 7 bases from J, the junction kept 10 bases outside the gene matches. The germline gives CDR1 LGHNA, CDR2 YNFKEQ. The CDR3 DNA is TGTGCCAGCACCCATAGCGGGAGTATCGGCGGGGAGCTGTTTTTT. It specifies CASTHSGSIGGELFF.

For the CDR3, the DNA is TGCGCCAGCAGCCAAGACCCAGCGGGCTCCTACAATGAGCAGTTCTTC. Protein: CASSQDPAGSYNEQFF. V is TRBV4-3 and J is TRBJ2-1; tentative D call: TRBD2 (6 bases). Germline CDR1 and CDR2: LGHNA and YSLEER. This CDR3 has 16 residues. V dropped 0 bases and J dropped 0 bases, with 9 bases sitting between them.